The clone carrying this T cell receptor beta chain occurred many times. The CDR3 is 16 amino acids. The germline V gene has CDR1 SNHLY and CDR2 FYNNEI. The V gene end was trimmed by 7 bases and the J gene end by 0 bases; junction bases not matched to a gene: 7. Ophthalmopathy-affected donors exhibited moderate-to-severe activity, CAS ≥3, NOSPECS ≥4, and duration under 3 months. Other autoimmune diseases, uncontrolled infections, pregnancy and lactation each led to patient exclusion. This sample stems from a study of Graves' ophthalmopathy and Graves' hyperthyroidism. RNA transcripts were the source from which TCR beta CDR3 regions were amplified. Second-round multiplex PCR followed a first-round RT-PCR using HTBI primers. TCRdb processed the multiplex PCR reads anew with MiXCR; each CDR3 protein has one entry. The sample includes more than 550,000 distinct CDR3 sequences, about 38% seen only once; the top ten take around 3%.

Sequenced material: peripheral blood. The J gene is TRBJ2-2, the V gene TRBV2; 8 bases line up with TRBD2. The sequence came from an adult man with Graves' ophthalmopathy. CDR3 nucleotides: TGTGCCAGCACCGTGACTAGCGCTGCGAACACCGGGGAGCTGTTTTTT. Translating gives CASTVTSAANTGELFF.